The 9 T cell receptor beta chains presented below share a single source sample, sequenced in a study of blood T cell repertoires in COVID-19. The repertoire was sequenced with immunoSEQ multiplex PCR; TCRdb's copy has only in-frame clones and lacks some. The data hold 69,000 or so clones, with 70% to 90% observed a single time. The sequencing sample was made of peripheral blood. The origin of the receptors is a woman of 80 years or more with active or convalescent COVID-19.

This chain joins TRBV4-2 and TRBJ1-1; 8 bases are a match to TRBD1. Germline lookup yields CDR1 LGHNA and CDR2 YNFKEQ. V lost 1 base, J lost 7 bases, and 2 bases stayed unmatched. The length of the CDR3 is 13 residues. The CDR3 spells CASSQAGQGEAFF. For the CDR3, the DNA is TGTGCCAGCAGCCAAGCCGGACAGGGTGAAGCTTTCTTT.

The chain has TRBV7-2 and TRBJ2-2, with D perhaps matching TRBD2 (6 bases). Germline assignment: CDR1 SGHTA and CDR2 FQGNSA. Trimming pared 1 base from V and 2 bases from J, leaving 11 bases between. This CDR3 is 16 amino acids long. The CDR3, as DNA: TGTGCCAGCAGCTTAGACCGGGGGATTAACACCGGGGAGCTGTTTTTT. Its protein is CASSLDRGINTGELFF.

This chain joins TRBV27 and TRBJ2-1, with 10 positions matching TRBD1. Germline V gene lookup returns CDR1 MNHEY and CDR2 SMNVEV (reference sequence). This CDR3 is built from 16 residues. The trim removed 8 bases at V and 9 bases at J, leaving 16 bases unmatched. In DNA, the CDR3 is TGTGCCAGCTCGGGCAGGGACAGGGGTTTAGGGGGTGAGCAGTTCTTC. It codes for CASSGRDRGLGGEQFF.

The J gene is TRBJ2-5, the V gene TRBV5-8; possible D gene TRBD2, 6 bases. Trimming removed 6 bases from V and 5 bases from J, with 20 bases in between. CDR3 length: 15 residues. Germline CDR1 SGHTS, CDR2 YDEGEE. DNA of the CDR3: TGTGCCAGCACACGCGGGGACGTTCCCGAGGAGACCCAGTACTTC. Residues: CASTRGDVPEETQYF.

J is TRBJ2-7 and V is TRBV3-1 (or the pseudogene TRBV3-2), with 7 bases matching TRBD1. The ends lost 3 bases at V and 6 bases at J; junction bases unmatched: 14. The CDR3 is 16 amino acids. The germline V gene has CDR1 LGHDT and CDR2 YNNKEL (reference sequence). The CDR3 sequence: CASSQPSRRQGGEQYF. For the CDR3, the DNA is TGTGCCAGCAGCCAGCCTTCCAGAAGACAGGGTGGCGAGCAGTACTTC.

This chain connects TRBV9 to TRBJ2-1; 7 bases fit TRBD2. This CDR3 is built from 17 residues. J gave up 10 bases and V 4 bases, and 20 bases lay outside the gene matches. Germline V gene sequence: CDR1 SGDLS, CDR2 YYNGEE. CDR3 bases: TGTGCCAGCAGCCCGCACCCCGGGACTAACTCCTACAGCGAGCAGTTCTTC. Its protein product is CASSPHPGTNSYSEQFF.

This clone has a handful of counts. This chain links TRBV30 with TRBJ1-2, with 10 bases that match TRBD1. Per germline, CDR1 GTSNPN and CDR2 SVGIG (reference sequence). The CDR3 loop spans 13 amino acids. The V gene end was trimmed by 2 bases and the J gene end by 5 bases; junction bases not matched to a gene: 2. The CDR3 DNA sequence: TGTGCCTGGAGTCGGGACAGGGGTTATGGCTACACCTTC. Translation: CAWSRDRGYGYTF.

The V call is TRBV23-1, the J call TRBJ2-2; D remains unclear. TRBV23-1 is noted as an ORF with a role that remains uncertain. V gave up 4 bases and J gave up 7 bases, with 25 bases separating them. CDR3 size: 18 residues. The CDR3 region is CASSPECGPPLSGGELFF. The CDR3 DNA is TGCGCCAGCAGTCCCGAGTGTGGGCCCCCCCTGTCTGGCGGGGAGCTGTTTTTT.

This chain links TRBV19 with TRBJ1-3; a weak D match, TRBD1 (6 bases). CDR1 is LNHDA and CDR2 is SQIVND in the germline V gene (reference sequence). Deletions cut 8 bases from V and 4 bases from J, with 12 bases between. This CDR3 contains 13 residues. CDR3 in amino acids: CASRGAGGNTIYF. The CDR3 DNA follows: TGTGCCAGTCGGGGGGCGGGAGGAAACACCATATATTTT.